This T cell receptor (beta chain) was found in a study of T-cell memory formation after mild COVID-19 (dated by TCRdb to the early 2020s). For the wider study: TCR sequence clusters from the two donors were largely donor specific. In two donors, T-cell clones that expanded and contracted after mild COVID-19 were followed by sequencing TCRalpha and TCRbeta repertoires longitudinally. Two young, previously healthy adult volunteers made up the cohort, one male and one female. Study-level results and caveats: Some responding clones were found in pre-infection memory, which suggests that pre-existing cross-reactive memory T cells took part in the SARS-CoV-2 response. Contracting CD4+ clones turned up mainly in the CM and EM memory subsets, whereas EMRA was where CD8+ clones were enriched. SARS-CoV-2 specificity was not confirmed for the second-wave clones peaking on day 37. Clones that contracted from day 15 to 85 showed balanced CD4/CD8 phenotypes, whereas a second wave of clones that expanded from day 15 to 37 leaned towards CD4+. The study included only a couple of mild cases, and larger cohorts that include severe cases with pre-infection samples were judged to be necessary.

PBMCs were isolated by Ficoll-Paque density gradient centrifugation. In the case of this clonotype: There is no known antigen for this receptor. Per-base quality was not reported, and no clone a single base away is much larger than it.

Data came from an Illumina NovaSeq 6000. TCRalpha and TCRbeta cDNA libraries were constructed by 5'RACE with constant-segment primers, with sample barcodes and unique molecular identifiers being introduced. RNA was extracted from every sample with Trizol reagent. The libraries were amplified in two PCR steps, and the second step added a second sample barcode and Illumina TruSeq adapters. Sequencing of libraries was performed on an Illumina NovaSeq with 2 x 150 bp paired-end reads. From the authors' description of their analysis: Reads were demultiplexed and collapsed into UMI-guided consensus sequences with migec v1.2.7. Using mixcr v2.1.11, UMI consensuses were aligned to TRA and TRB V and J templates and then assembled into clonotypes. Expanded or contracted clonotypes were those called significant by both edgeR and NoisET, with noise models trained on biological replicates. edgeR calls used a false discovery rate-adjusted p below 0.01 and a log2 fold-change threshold of 1. PCA with hierarchical clustering of max-normalized trajectories of the 1000 most abundant clonotypes was used as exploratory dynamics analysis. Separately sequenced CD4+ and CD8+ repertoires were used to assign the CD4 or CD8 phenotype of responding clones. TCRdb reworked the public reads: Q25 trimming with fastp, MiXCR clone assembly, productive beta chains retained. Each CDR3 protein appears once, grouped with its most common genes and DNA. TCRdb's processing, not the authors', yielded these V and J calls. The sample records 580,000 or so distinct CDR3 sequences, roughly 17% of which are singletons. Less than 10% of the sample rests with the top ten.

The germline V gene provides CDR1 SGHTA and CDR2 FQGNSA. The CDR3 measures 15 amino acids from cysteine to phenylalanine. Only CDR3 DNA is held: 45 bases, read in frame from base 1. V is reduced by 5 bases and J by 2 bases, leaving a spacing of 15 bases between them. Material for sequencing was PBMCs or a T cell subset sorted from them (not recorded which). The TCR comes from an adult woman who had mild COVID-19 (a few samples of this study predate the infection). The sample titles of this study are shuffled in the database, so cell type and time point are left out; the donor was told from shared clones. The chain joins TRBV7-2 to TRBJ2-5, with TRBD1 as a weak D call on 6 bases. CDR3 reads: CASSNTGTLQETQYF. Read as DNA, the sequence is TGTGCCAGCAGCAATACAGGGACCTTACAAGAGACCCAGTACTTC.